This entry lists 11 T cell receptor beta chains sequenced from one sample in a study of response to subunit inactivated influenza vaccine. TCRdb reprocessed the RT-PCR reads via MiXCR and lists one record per CDR3 protein. The sample yields about 700,000 distinct CDR3 sequences, more than 15% seen once. Material: PBMCs from blood, obtained approximately 12 days after vaccination. These receptors originate from a man in his forties or fifties who received an inactivated influenza vaccine.

V is TRBV5-1 and J is TRBJ1-5, with 7 bases lining up with TRBD1. The CDR3 spans 14 residues. J lost 3 bases, V lost 4 bases, and 4 bases had no gene match. Germline values: CDR1 SGHRS, CDR2 YFSETQ. The CDR3 spells CASSAGQNNQPQHF. For the CDR3, the DNA is TGCGCCAGCAGCGCGGGACAGAACAATCAGCCCCAGCATTTT. Combining the CDR3 with reference TRBV5-1 and TRBJ1-5 gives the whole variable domain KAGVTQTPRYLIKTRGQQVTLSCSPISGHRSVSWYQQTPGQGLQFLFEYFSETQRNKGNFPGRFSGRQFSNSRSEMNVSTLELGDSALYLCASSAGQNNQPQHFGDGTRLSIL.

The V and J genes are TRBV7-9 and TRBJ1-2; 7 nucleotides agree with TRBD1. Germline V gives CDR1 SEHNR, CDR2 FQNEAQ (reference sequence). This CDR3 comprises 15 residues. V dropped 3 bases and J dropped 4; count of bases not matched to a gene: 8. CDR3 bases: TGTGCCAGCAGCTTTTCCGACAGGGTAGTCTATGGCTACACCTTC. This gives the protein CASSFSDRVVYGYTF.

This clonotype was detected many times. The J gene is TRBJ1-5, the V gene TRBV4-1; possible D gene TRBD1, 6 bases. Trimming left V 0 bases short and J 7 bases short, with 7 bases between. Germline CDR1 reads MGHRA; CDR2 reads YSYEKL. The CDR3 length is 13 residues. The CDR3 here is CASSQDQGQPQHF. Written as DNA, the CDR3 is TGCGCCAGCAGCCAAGATCAGGGGCAGCCCCAGCATTTT.

The sample holds many counts of this clonotype. A read error may produce the germline difference seen at one junction end. The V gene is TRBV5-1, the J gene TRBJ2-3; 7 bases are shared with TRBD1. The CDR3 runs to 13 residues. Germline lookup yields CDR1 SGHRS and CDR2 YFSETQ. In nucleotides, the CDR3 is TGTGCCAGCAGGGACAGCAGCACAGATACGCAGTATTTT. Its translation: CASRDSSTDTQYF.

The V call is TRBV20-1, the J call TRBJ2-3; D is undetermined. Trimming cost V 3 bases and J 4 bases, with 14 bases left between them. This CDR3 contains 14 residues. CDR1 is DFQATT and CDR2 is SNEGSKA in the germline V gene (reference sequence). The chain's CDR3 is CSARPTYSADTQYF. Here the CDR3 DNA reads TGCAGTGCTAGGCCCACGTATTCGGCAGATACGCAGTATTTT.

This clonotype was observed a few times. CDR3 DNA: TGTGCCAGCAGCTTGCAAGGGGGAGCCCGATCCTACAATGAGCAGTTCTTC. It specifies CASSLQGGARSYNEQFF. The rearrangement joins TRBV5-6 to TRBJ2-1, with D possibly matching TRBD1 (6 bases). The CDR3 loop spans 17 amino acids. Trimming took 1 base from V and 1 from J, leaving 15 bases between them. The germline CDR1 and CDR2 sequences are SGHDT and YYEEEE.

This clonotype was counted ten times or more. The rearrangement uses TRBV28 and TRBJ2-7; D ambiguous. The germline V and J ends were trimmed by 6 bases and 2 bases, with 2 bases remaining between them. Germline CDR1 and CDR2: MDHEN and SYDVKM. The CDR3 is 10 residues long. In DNA form, the CDR3 reads TGTGCCAGCAGCACCTACGAGCAGTACTTC. Translation: CASSTYEQYF.

This clonotype has a count of ten or more. The genes are TRBV5-5 and TRBJ2-7, with D hard to call. The V gene's germline CDR1 is SGHKS and CDR2 YYEKEE (reference sequence). This CDR3 spans 12 amino acids. V shed 4 bases and J shed 7 bases, with 12 bases lying between them. The CDR3 DNA is TGTGCCAGCAGCCAGGACCTTTATGAGCAGTACTTC. Encoded protein: CASSQDLYEQYF. The variable domain in full, completed from reference TRBV5-5 and TRBJ2-7, reads DAGVTQSPTHLIKTRGQQVTLRCSPISGHKSVSWYQQVLGQGPQFIFQYYEKEERGRGNFPDRFSARQFPNYSSELNVNALLLGDSALYLCASSQDLYEQYFGPGTRLTVT.

Details on this clonotype: A junction end diverges from the germline sequence, so it may reflect a read error. J is TRBJ2-5 and V is TRBV5-4; 10 positions match TRBD2. CDR1 and CDR2 from the germline V gene are SGHNT and YYREEE (reference sequence). This CDR3 contains 17 residues. CDR3 amino acids: CATSSAWRAGGQETQYF. The DNA for the CDR3 is TGTGCCACCAGCTCAGCCTGGCGAGCGGGAGGGCAAGAGACCCAGTACTTC.

The V call is TRBV10-2, the J call TRBJ2-3; 7 bases fit TRBD1. V lost 7 bases and J lost 0; bases outside the gene matches: 4. CDR1 and CDR2 (germline): WSHSY, SAAADI. CDR3 length equals 14 residues. In nucleotides, the CDR3 is TGCGCCAGCAAACAGGGGCCTAGCACAGATACGCAGTATTTT. This codes for CASKQGPSTDTQYF.

This clonotype appeared a few times. Compared with germline, one end of the junction differs, possibly owing to a read error. The CDR3 protein is CASSAGQGADTIYF. The CDR3 DNA follows: TGTGCCAGCAGCGCGGGACAGGGGGCAGACACCATATACTTT. The chain links TRBV7-7 to TRBJ1-3; 12 bases agree with TRBD1. The CDR3 has 14 residues. Germline-derived CDR1 and CDR2 are SSHAT and FNYEAQ (reference sequence).